This TCR beta chain was observed in a study of esophageal squamous cell carcinoma under preoperative chemotherapy (dated by TCRdb to 2016 to 2019). In terms of the full investigation: TCR repertoires were profiled in both peripheral blood T cells and tumor-infiltrating lymphocytes. The study assessed how paclitaxel-nedaplatin chemotherapy affected T-cell receptor repertoires in patients with esophageal squamous cell carcinoma. The cohort comprised 4 or 5 patients with primary esophageal squamous cell carcinoma. Repertoires from samples obtained before paclitaxel-nedaplatin therapy were compared with repertoires from samples obtained after paclitaxel-nedaplatin therapy.

Per the publication, the time point label means: after preoperative PTX-NDP chemotherapy. Paclitaxel-nedaplatin was administered to patients as preoperative chemotherapy before surgery. The germline V and J ends show losses of 3 bases and 0 bases respectively, and no gene match explains 8 bases of the junction. The CDR3 measures 17 amino acids from cysteine to phenylalanine. Of the read, only the CDR3 DNA is kept; its 51 bases are in frame from base 1. The germline V gene encodes CDR1 MNHNS and CDR2 SASEGT. Receptor amplification or capture employed PCR. Sequencing was performed on a HiSeq X Ten. TCR repertoires were characterized by high-throughput sequencing. The raw public reads went through TCRdb reprocessing: fastp at Q25, MiXCR clone calling, in-frame beta chains kept. Records with the same CDR3 protein are collapsed into one entry carrying the most frequent genes and DNA. The sample table shows 9,000 to 13,000 distinct CDR3 sequences, and roughly 60% are seen once. The ten largest clones capture 29% of the sample.

A note on this clonotype: Its target antigen remains unknown. No clone much larger than this one lies a single base away; base qualities are absent.

The research as a whole found: Paclitaxel-nedaplatin therapy induced immediate and substantial clonotype frequency changes, with contraction more likely among abundant clones than amplification. A small cohort was used, with only 4 or 5 patients with esophageal squamous cell carcinoma being analyzed. Rather than arising solely from local clonal changes, post-treatment tumor-infiltrating lymphocytes appeared to come partly from peripheral T cells that migrated into the tumor. A significant increase in TCR diversity was observed in peripheral T cells after chemotherapy, whereas no such increase was observed in tumor-infiltrating lymphocytes.

Sample collection was performed from a patient given preoperative chemotherapy. The chain is assembled from TRBV6-1 and TRBJ2-5, with 9 central nucleotides matching TRBD2. This clonotype was sampled from a human donor with esophageal squamous cell carcinoma. The donor label of this sample is uncertain. Read as DNA, the sequence is TGTGCCAGCAGTGAGGGGGCGGGGGGGGGTGACCAAGAGACCCAGTACTTC. This sequence encodes CASSEGAGGGDQETQYF.